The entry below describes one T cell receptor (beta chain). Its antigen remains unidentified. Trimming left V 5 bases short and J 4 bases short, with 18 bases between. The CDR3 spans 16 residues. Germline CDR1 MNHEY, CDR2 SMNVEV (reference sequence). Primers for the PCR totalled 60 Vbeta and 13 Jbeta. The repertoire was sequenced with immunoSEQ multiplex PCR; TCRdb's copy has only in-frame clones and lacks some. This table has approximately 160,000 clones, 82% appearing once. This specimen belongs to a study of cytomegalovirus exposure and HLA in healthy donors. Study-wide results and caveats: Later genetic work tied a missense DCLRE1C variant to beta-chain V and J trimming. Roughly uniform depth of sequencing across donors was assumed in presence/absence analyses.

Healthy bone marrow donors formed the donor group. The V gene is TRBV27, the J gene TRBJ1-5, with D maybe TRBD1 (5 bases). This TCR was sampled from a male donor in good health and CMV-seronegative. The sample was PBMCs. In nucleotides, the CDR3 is TGTGCCAGCAGTCCCACCCTTCCGGGGACTAATCAGCCCCAGCATTTT. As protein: CASSPTLPGTNQPQHF.